This T cell receptor (beta chain) originates from a study of shared clonotypes between healthy human individuals. Here immunoSEQ multiplex PCR was the method, and the copy in TCRdb shows in-frame clones only, minus some. The sample yields more than 600,000 clones, roughly 94% seen once. The CDR3 is 15 amino acids. CDR1 is MNHNY and CDR2 is SVGAGI in the germline V gene (reference sequence). V was clipped by 8 bases and J by 5 bases, with 18 bases between them. Cells designated naive CD8 were CD45RO-negative and were positively selected for CCR7, with terminally differentiated effector memory CD45RA+ cells excluded.

This sequence was found in a man younger than 45 in good health. Sample: naive CD8+ T cells sorted from blood. The chain carries TRBV6-6 and TRBJ2-2; D tentatively reads TRBD1 or TRBD2 (5 bases each). The CDR3, as DNA: TGTGCCAGCGGTAACGGGGTTGAGGGGACCGGGGAGCTGTTTTTT. Its translation is CASGNGVEGTGELFF.